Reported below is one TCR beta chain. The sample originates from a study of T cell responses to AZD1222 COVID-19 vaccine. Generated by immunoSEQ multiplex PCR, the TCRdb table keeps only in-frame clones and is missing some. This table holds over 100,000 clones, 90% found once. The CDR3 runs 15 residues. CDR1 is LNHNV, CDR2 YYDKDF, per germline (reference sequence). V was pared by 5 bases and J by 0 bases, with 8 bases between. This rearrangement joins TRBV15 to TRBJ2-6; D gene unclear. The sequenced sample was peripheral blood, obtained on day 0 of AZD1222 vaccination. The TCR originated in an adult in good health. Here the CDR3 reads CATSLPNSGANVLTF. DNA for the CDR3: TGTGCCACCAGCCTTCCCAACTCTGGGGCCAACGTCCTGACTTTC.